This T cell receptor beta chain was identified in a study of OX40 agonist ivuxolimab in advanced cancers. About the research overall: Patients were treated with ivuxolimab, an agonistic anti-OX40 (CD134) antibody. Patients were roughly 83% male with ages about 20 to 79, mean about 60. Study findings and constraints: Clonal expansion in partial responders at 0.1-3.0 mg/kg ranked among the lowest.

Trimming left V 0 bases short and J 9 bases short, with 15 bases between. Germline CDR1 and CDR2: LGHNA and YSLEER. The length of the CDR3 is 15 residues. Note on this clone: What it binds is unknown.

Peripheral blood came from all dose cohorts at three timepoints. Generated by immunoSEQ multiplex PCR, the TCRdb table keeps only in-frame clones and is missing some. The sample has tens of thousands of clones, approximately 85% seen once. The sequence was collected from an adult with an advanced solid tumor such as melanoma, head and neck, liver or kidney cancer. The material sequenced was CD4+ or CD8+ T cells sorted from blood, taken in a trial of the OX40 agonist ivuxolimab. The V call is TRBV4-3, the J call TRBJ2-1; D remains ambiguous. CDR3 sequence (DNA): TGCGCCAGCAGCCAAGATAACAGCGCGATGGGTGAGCAGTTCTTC. Amino acids: CASSQDNSAMGEQFF.